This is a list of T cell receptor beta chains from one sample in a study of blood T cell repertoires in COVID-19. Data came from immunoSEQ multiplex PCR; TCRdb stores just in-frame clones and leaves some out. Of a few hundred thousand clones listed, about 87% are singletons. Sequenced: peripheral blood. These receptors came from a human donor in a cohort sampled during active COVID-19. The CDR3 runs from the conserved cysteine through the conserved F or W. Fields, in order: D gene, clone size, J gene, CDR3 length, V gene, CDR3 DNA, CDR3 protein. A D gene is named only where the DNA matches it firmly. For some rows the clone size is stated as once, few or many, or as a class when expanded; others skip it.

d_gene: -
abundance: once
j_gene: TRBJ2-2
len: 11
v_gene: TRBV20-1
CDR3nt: TGCAGTGCTAGGAGGGCCGGGGAGCTGTTTTTT
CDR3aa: CSARRAGELFF

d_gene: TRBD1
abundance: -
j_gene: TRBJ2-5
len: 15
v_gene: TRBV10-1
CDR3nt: TGCGCCAGCAGTGAGTCAGCAGGGGGCGTAGAGACCCAGTACTTC
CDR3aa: CASSESAGGVETQYF

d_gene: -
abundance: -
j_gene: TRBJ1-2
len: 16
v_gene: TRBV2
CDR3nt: TGTGCCAGCACTCGGGTGGGGCGAGTCGAGAACTATGGCTACACCTTC
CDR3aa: CASTRVGRVENYGYTF

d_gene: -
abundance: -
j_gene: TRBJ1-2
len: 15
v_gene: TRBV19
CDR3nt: TGTGCCAGTAGTGTCCGATCCAGGGCTAACTATGGCTACACCTTC
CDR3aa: CASSVRSRANYGYTF

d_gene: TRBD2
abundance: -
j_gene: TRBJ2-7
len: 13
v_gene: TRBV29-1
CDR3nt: TGCAGCATTCACACTAGCGGGATGAGCGAGCAGTACTTC
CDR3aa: CSIHTSGMSEQYF

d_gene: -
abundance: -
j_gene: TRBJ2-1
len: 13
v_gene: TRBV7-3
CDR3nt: TGTGCCAGCAGCTCCAGCCGACAGGTTTTGCAGTTCTTC
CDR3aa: CASSSSRQVLQFF

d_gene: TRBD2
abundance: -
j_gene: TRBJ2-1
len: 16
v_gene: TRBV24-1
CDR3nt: TGTGCCACCAGTGATGAAGCGGGAGCCACCTCGTATGAGCAGTTCTTC
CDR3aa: CATSDEAGATSYEQFF

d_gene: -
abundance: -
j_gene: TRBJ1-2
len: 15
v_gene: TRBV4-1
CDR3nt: TGCGCCAGCAGCTCGCCCGCGGGGGGCGCCTATGGCTACACCTTC
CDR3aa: CASSSPAGGAYGYTF

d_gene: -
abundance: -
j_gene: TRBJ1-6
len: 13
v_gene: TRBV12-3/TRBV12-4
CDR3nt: TGTGCCAGCAGTCCGTCGGCGGCGAGGGCCCTCCACTTT
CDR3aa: CASSPSAARALHF

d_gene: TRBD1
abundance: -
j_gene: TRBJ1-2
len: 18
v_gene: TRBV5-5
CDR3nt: TGTGCCAGCCAGGGACAGGGGGCAGTGGGGCTAGGTGGCTATGGCTACACCTTC
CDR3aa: CASQGQGAVGLGGYGYTF

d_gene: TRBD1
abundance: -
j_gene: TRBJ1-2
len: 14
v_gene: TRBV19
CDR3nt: TGTGCCAGTGCTCCGGGACAGGGTAACTATGGCTACACCTTC
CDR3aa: CASAPGQGNYGYTF

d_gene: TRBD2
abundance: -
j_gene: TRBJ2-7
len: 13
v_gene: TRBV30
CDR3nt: TGTGCCTGGAGTCTGAGCGGGGGAGATGAGCAGTACTTC
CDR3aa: CAWSLSGGDEQYF

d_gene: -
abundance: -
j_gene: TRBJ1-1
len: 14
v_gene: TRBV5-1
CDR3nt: TGCGCCAGCAGCTCTTGGGCGGGGGCCACTGAAGCTTTCTTT
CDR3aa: CASSSWAGATEAFF

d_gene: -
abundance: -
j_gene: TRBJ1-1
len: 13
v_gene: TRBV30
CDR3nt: TGTGCCTGGAGTGTGGGGAGGAACACTGAAGCTTTCTTT
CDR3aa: CAWSVGRNTEAFF

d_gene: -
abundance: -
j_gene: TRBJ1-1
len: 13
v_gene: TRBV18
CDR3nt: TGTGCCAGCTCACCACAACAGAACACTGAAGCTTTCTTT
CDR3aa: CASSPQQNTEAFF

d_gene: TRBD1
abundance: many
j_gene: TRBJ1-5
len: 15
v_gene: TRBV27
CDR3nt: TGTGCCAGCAGTTTCCCGGGACAGGGGAATCAGCCCCAGCATTTT
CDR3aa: CASSFPGQGNQPQHF

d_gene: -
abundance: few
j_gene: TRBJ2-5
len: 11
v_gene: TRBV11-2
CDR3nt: TGTGCCAGCAGCGTACAAGAGACCCAGTACTTC
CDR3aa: CASSVQETQYF

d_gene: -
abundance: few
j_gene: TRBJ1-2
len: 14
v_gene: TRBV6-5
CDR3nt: TGTGCCAGCAGTTACTCAAGCAGGGCGAGGGGCTACACCTTC
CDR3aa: CASSYSSRARGYTF

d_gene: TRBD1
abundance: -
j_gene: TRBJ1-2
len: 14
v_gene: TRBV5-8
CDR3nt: TGTGCCAGCAGCTTGTTAGGGACAGGGCTTGGCTACACCTTC
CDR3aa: CASSLLGTGLGYTF

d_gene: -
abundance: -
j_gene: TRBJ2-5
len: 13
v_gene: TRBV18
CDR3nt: TGTGCCAGCTCACCAACCAGGGGAGAGACCCAGTACTTC
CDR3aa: CASSPTRGETQYF

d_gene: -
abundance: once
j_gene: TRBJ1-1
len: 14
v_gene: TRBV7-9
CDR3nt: TGTGCCAGCACCCACACACCGGGAGGCACTGAAGCTTTCTTT
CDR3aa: CASTHTPGGTEAFF

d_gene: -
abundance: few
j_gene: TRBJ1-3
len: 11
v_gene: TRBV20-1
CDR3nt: TGCAGTGCTAGGGGCGGAAACACCATATATTTT
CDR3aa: CSARGGNTIYF

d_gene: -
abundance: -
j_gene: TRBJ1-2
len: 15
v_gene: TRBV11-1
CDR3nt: TGTGCCAGCAGCTCAACCCGGGCAGCGGGGGCTGGCTACACCTTC
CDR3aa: CASSSTRAAGAGYTF

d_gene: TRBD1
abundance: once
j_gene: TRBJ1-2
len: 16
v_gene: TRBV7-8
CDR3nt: TGTGCCAGCAGCCCTCTCACAGGGGCCGGCAACTATGGCTACACCTTC
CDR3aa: CASSPLTGAGNYGYTF

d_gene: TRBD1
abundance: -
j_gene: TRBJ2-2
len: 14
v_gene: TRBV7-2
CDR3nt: TGTGCCAGCAGCTCCACAGGGGTGAACGGGGAGCTGTTTTTT
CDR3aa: CASSSTGVNGELFF

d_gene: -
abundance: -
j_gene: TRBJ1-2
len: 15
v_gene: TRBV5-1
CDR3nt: TGCGCCAGCAGCTTGGAAGGGGGTACTAACTATGGCTACACCTTC
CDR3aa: CASSLEGGTNYGYTF